This record covers a single T cell receptor beta chain. This sample stems from a study of blood T cell repertoires in COVID-19. J was trimmed by 5 bases and V by 5 bases; bases with no gene match: 8. Germline V gene lookup returns CDR1 SNHLY and CDR2 FYNNEI. This CDR3 has 15 residues. The assay was immunoSEQ multiplex PCR, and TCRdb's table has in-frame clones only and misses some. The data hold approximately 670,000 clones, with around 89% observed a single time. The chain recombines TRBV2 with TRBJ1-3, with 8 bases lining up with TRBD1. This TCR was recovered from a woman under 30 with acute or convalescent COVID-19. The sequencing input was peripheral blood. DNA of the CDR3: TGTGCCAGCAGTATTGACAGGGGAAGGAGAAACACCATATATTTT. This codes for CASSIDRGRRNTIYF.